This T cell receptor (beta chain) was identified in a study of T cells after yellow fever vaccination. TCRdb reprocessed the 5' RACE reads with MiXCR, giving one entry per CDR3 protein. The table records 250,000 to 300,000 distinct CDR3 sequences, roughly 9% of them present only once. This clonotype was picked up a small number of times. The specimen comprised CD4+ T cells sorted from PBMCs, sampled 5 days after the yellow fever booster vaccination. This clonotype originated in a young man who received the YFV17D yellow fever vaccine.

CDR3 sequence reads: CSARFSGTETQYF. The CDR3 DNA reads TGCAGTGCTAGATTTAGCGGAACAGAGACCCAGTACTTC. V and J are TRBV20-1 and TRBJ2-5, with D possibly TRBD2 on 6 matching bases. From germline, CDR1 is DFQATT and CDR2 SNEGSKA (reference sequence). This CDR3 has 13 residues. Trimming pared 2 bases from V and 4 bases from J, leaving 11 bases between.